This passage covers 11 T cell receptor beta chains from one sample sequenced in a study of T cells after yellow fever vaccination. TCRdb processed the 5' RACE reads anew with MiXCR; each CDR3 protein has one entry. The data contain hundreds of thousands of distinct CDR3 sequences, roughly 4% of them singletons. Sequenced material: PBMCs, taken 5 days after the yellow fever booster vaccination. The receptors stem from a man aged 18 to 29 who received the YFV17D yellow fever vaccine.

This clonotype was recorded many times. The chain employs TRBV7-8 and TRBJ2-3, with D possibly matching TRBD2 (6 bases). Germline V gene lookup returns CDR1 SGHVS and CDR2 FQNEAQ. This CDR3 has 16 residues. The V gene lost 1 base and the J gene lost 6 bases, with 17 bases spanning the gap. In DNA form, the CDR3 reads TGTGCCAGCAGCTTAGGGTCGCCCTCTAGCGCCGATACGCAGTATTTT. Translating gives CASSLGSPSSADTQYF.

The J gene is TRBJ2-5, the V gene TRBV5-1; tentative D call: TRBD2 (5 bases). The germline V gene has CDR1 SGHRS and CDR2 YFSETQ. The CDR3 has 17 residues. V lost 4 bases and J lost 1, with 20 bases in between. CDR3 protein: CASSPTLGGYTQETQYF. DNA for the CDR3: TGCGCCAGCAGCCCTACCTTGGGCGGGTACACCCAAGAGACCCAGTACTTC.

The chain links TRBV20-1 to TRBJ2-1; 9 bases are a match to TRBD2. The length of the CDR3 is 15 residues. Germline CDR1 DFQATT, CDR2 SNEGSKA (reference sequence). The ends lost 6 bases at V and 5 bases at J; junction bases unmatched: 11. CDR3 in DNA: TGCAGTGCCCCGATGGGTGGCGGGGGGGACAATGAGCAGTTCTTC. It yields the protein CSAPMGGGGDNEQFF.

This clonotype was picked up a small number of times. The chain uses TRBV5-1 and TRBJ1-3, with a weak D call TRBD1 (6 bases). Trimming took 0 bases from V and 2 from J, leaving 12 bases between them. The CDR3 totals 16 residues. The germline CDR1 and CDR2 sequences are SGHRS and YFSETQ. The CDR3 nucleotides are TGCGCCAGCAGCTTGGGGGGGCAGTGGACTGGAAACACCATATATTTT. Its protein product is CASSLGGQWTGNTIYF.

The CDR3 protein is CASSLKVGTSEEKLFF. In DNA form, the CDR3 reads TGTGCCAGCAGCTTAAAGGTCGGGACATCTGAAGAAAAACTGTTTTTT. This chain connects TRBV7-9 to TRBJ1-4, with D tentatively TRBD1 (6 bases). The CDR3 covers 16 residues. Trimming pared 2 bases from V and 8 bases from J, leaving 18 bases between. Germline CDR1 reads SEHNR; CDR2 reads FQNEAQ (reference sequence). Supplemented by reference TRBV7-9 and TRBJ1-4, the full variable domain reads DTGVSQNPRHKITKRGQNVTFRCDPISEHNRLYWYRQTLGQGPEFLTYFQNEAQLEKSRLLSDRFSAERPKGSFSTLEIQRTEQGDSAMYLCASSLKVGTSEEKLFFGSGTQLSVL.

In its sample, this clonotype was seen a few times. The J gene is TRBJ2-2, the V gene TRBV6-4; D unresolved. CDR3 size: 14 residues. Deletions cut 4 bases from V and 4 bases from J, with 10 bases between. Germline V gene sequence: CDR1 MRHNA, CDR2 SNTAGT. In DNA, the CDR3 is TGTGCCAGCAGTGCCACCGGGCCCACCGGGGAGCTGTTTTTT. This gives the protein CASSATGPTGELFF.

This chain joins TRBV18 and TRBJ2-2, with D maybe TRBD2 (5 bases). Germline loops: CDR1 KGHSH, CDR2 LQKENI. V lost 5 bases and J lost 3, with 13 bases in between. This CDR3 is 15 amino acids long. The CDR3 DNA follows: TGTGCCAGCTCAAAGTGGGAGACGGACACCGGGGAGCTGTTTTTT. Protein: CASSKWETDTGELFF.

This clonotype was seen a few times. The rearrangement joins TRBV12-3 or TRBV12-4 to TRBJ1-5; D perhaps matches TRBD1 (5 bases). V lost 6 bases to trimming and J lost 0 bases, with 18 bases between them. The CDR3 runs 17 residues. The chain's CDR3 is CASSPGTGAYSNQPQHF. DNA for the CDR3: TGTGCCAGCAGCCCCGGGACGGGAGCTTATAGCAATCAGCCCCAGCATTTT.

The V gene is TRBV27, the J gene TRBJ1-3; D may be TRBD1 (6 bases). The V gene's germline CDR1 is MNHEY and CDR2 SMNVEV (reference sequence). Trimming took 5 bases from V and 8 from J, leaving 16 bases between them. The CDR3 length is 14 residues. CDR3 DNA: TGTGCCAGCAGTCCTCCGGGGGGCCTGGACACCATATATTTT. It translates to CASSPPGGLDTIYF.

This clonotype was found a few times. The V and J genes are TRBV11-2 and TRBJ1-2, with a possible D match to TRBD1 (6 bases). V was cut by 1 base and J by 2 bases, with 11 bases left in between. Germline V lookup: CDR1 SGHAT, CDR2 FQNNGV. The CDR3 is made up of 15 amino acids. Here the CDR3 reads CASSLVTGTNYGYTF. Written as DNA, the CDR3 is TGTGCCAGCAGCTTAGTCACAGGGACGAACTATGGCTACACCTTC.

This clonotype was seen a handful of times. The CDR3 sequence: CASSLAWAGGDTQYF. Here the CDR3 DNA reads TGTGCCAGCAGCTTAGCGTGGGCTGGGGGCGATACGCAGTATTTT. The rearrangement uses TRBV7-2 and TRBJ2-3, with a possible D match to TRBD1 (6 bases). Germline CDR1 SGHTA, CDR2 FQGNSA. V lost 0 bases and J 6 bases, leaving 13 bases between the germline ends. CDR3 length: 15 amino acids.